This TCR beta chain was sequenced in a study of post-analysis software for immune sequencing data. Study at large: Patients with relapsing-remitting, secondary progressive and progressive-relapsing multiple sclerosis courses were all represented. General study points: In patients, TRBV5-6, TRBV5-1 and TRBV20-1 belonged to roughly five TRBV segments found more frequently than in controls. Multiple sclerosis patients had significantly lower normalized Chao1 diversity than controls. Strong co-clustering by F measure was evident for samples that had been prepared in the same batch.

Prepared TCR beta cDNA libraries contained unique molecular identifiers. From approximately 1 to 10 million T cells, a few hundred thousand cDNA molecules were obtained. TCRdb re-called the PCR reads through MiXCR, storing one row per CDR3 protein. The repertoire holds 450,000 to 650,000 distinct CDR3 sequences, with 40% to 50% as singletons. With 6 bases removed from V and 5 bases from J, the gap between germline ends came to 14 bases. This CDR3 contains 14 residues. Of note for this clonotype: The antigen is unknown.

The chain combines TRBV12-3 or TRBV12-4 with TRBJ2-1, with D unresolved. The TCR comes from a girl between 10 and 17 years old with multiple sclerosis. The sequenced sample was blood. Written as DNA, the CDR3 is TGTGCCAGCAGGTCGTCGGGCCTCAACAATGAGCAGTTCTTC. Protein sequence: CASRSSGLNNEQFF.